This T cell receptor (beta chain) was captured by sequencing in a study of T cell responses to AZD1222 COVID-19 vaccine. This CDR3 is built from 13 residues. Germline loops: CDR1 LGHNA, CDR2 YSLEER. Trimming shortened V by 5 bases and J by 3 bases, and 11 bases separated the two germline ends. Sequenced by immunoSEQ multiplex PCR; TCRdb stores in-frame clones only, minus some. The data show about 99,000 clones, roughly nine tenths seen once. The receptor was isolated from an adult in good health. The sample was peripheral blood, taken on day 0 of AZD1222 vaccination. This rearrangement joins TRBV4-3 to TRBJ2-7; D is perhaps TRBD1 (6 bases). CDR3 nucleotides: TGCGCCAGCAGCAGACAGGTAGACTACGAGCAGTACTTC. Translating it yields CASSRQVDYEQYF.